The rows below give T cell receptor beta chains drawn from one sample of a study of blood T cell repertoires in COVID-19. Here immunoSEQ multiplex PCR was the method, and the copy in TCRdb shows in-frame clones only, minus some. Among around 150,000 clones listed, about 93% were seen once. The source material was peripheral blood. All receptors derive from a woman in her forties or fifties with acute or convalescent COVID-19. The CDR3 runs from the conserved cysteine through the conserved F or W. The D gene is left open where the match is weak. The size of a clone is reported for some rows only, either as once, few or many, or as a class for expanded clones.

j_gene,abundance,d_gene,v_gene,CDR3aa,CDR3nt
TRBJ1-1,-,TRBD1,TRBV5-8,CASRRGLTEAFF,TGTGCCAGTCGCAGGGGGCTTACTGAAGCTTTCTTT
TRBJ1-2,-,TRBD1,TRBV12-3/TRBV12-4,CASSDRGGYTF,TGTGCCAGCAGTGACAGGGGAGGCTACACCTTC
TRBJ1-1,-,TRBD1,TRBV27,CASSLWTGGTEAFF,TGTGCCAGCAGTTTATGGACAGGGGGCACTGAAGCTTTCTTT
TRBJ1-1,-,TRBD1,TRBV28,CASISIPGQGNTEAFF,TGTGCCAGCATCTCCATCCCGGGACAGGGGAACACTGAAGCTTTCTTT
TRBJ1-6,-,TRBD1,TRBV19,CASLNTPGTGNSPLHF,TGTGCCAGCCTTAACACTCCGGGGACAGGGAATTCACCCCTCCACTTT
TRBJ2-5,-,TRBD1,TRBV19,CASSSGQGSLETQYF,TGTGCCAGTAGTTCTGGACAGGGCAGTTTGGAGACCCAGTACTTC
TRBJ1-1,-,TRBD1,TRBV19,CASSRQGLNTEAFF,TGTGCCAGTAGTAGACAGGGGCTGAACACTGAAGCTTTCTTT
TRBJ1-5,-,TRBD1,TRBV28,CASSSNRGDQPQHF,TGTGCCAGCAGTTCGAACAGGGGCGATCAGCCCCAGCATTTT
TRBJ1-2,-,TRBD1,TRBV7-9,CASSSRQGDSYGYTF,TGTGCCAGCAGCTCTCGACAGGGCGACTCCTATGGCTACACCTTC
TRBJ1-2,-,-,TRBV12-3/TRBV12-4,CASTWGQRNGYTF,TGTGCCAGCACCTGGGGGCAGCGGAATGGCTACACCTTC
TRBJ1-1,-,TRBD1,TRBV6-2/TRBV6-3,CASSFRGQGSHTEAFF,TGTGCCAGCAGTTTTCGGGGACAGGGGTCGCACACTGAAGCTTTCTTT
TRBJ2-5,few,-,TRBV18,CASSPTTRDQETQYF,TGTGCCAGCTCACCGACCACGAGGGACCAAGAGACCCAGTACTTC
TRBJ2-1,-,-,TRBV28,CASSLIRGARGDEQFF,TGTGCCAGCAGTTTAATTCGCGGGGCCAGGGGGGACGAGCAGTTCTTC
TRBJ2-1,-,-,TRBV5-6,CASSSNLIRNEQFF,TGTGCCAGCAGCTCTAATCTAATACGCAATGAGCAGTTCTTC
TRBJ1-2,few,-,TRBV28,CASRVQGDYGYTF,TGTGCCAGCAGGGTACAGGGAGACTATGGCTACACCTTC
TRBJ1-4,-,-,TRBV6-5,CASSSSVINEKLFF,TGTGCCAGCAGTAGCTCGGTGATTAATGAAAAACTGTTTTTT
TRBJ1-1,-,-,TRBV3-1/TRBV3-2,CASSQLSGNTEAFF,TGTGCCAGCAGCCAACTTTCCGGGAACACTGAAGCTTTCTTT